This is a list of T cell receptor beta chains from one sample in a study of CD8 T cells in ankylosing spondylitis. TCRdb analysed the 5' RACE reads with MiXCR anew, one entry per CDR3 protein. Here the sample spans around 210,000 distinct CDR3 sequences, roughly 8.2% being singletons. Sequencing was carried out using blood, either unsorted or a sorted T cell fraction (not recorded which). Receptor source: a female donor with ankylosing spondylitis or in good health (not recorded which). CDR3s include the opening cysteine and the closing phenylalanine or tryptophan. A D gene is named only where the DNA matches it firmly. Size is omitted from some rows. Given values are once, few, many or a class for expanded clones.

TRBJ1-1 few 15 TRBV7-2 TRBD1 TGTGCCAGCAGCTTAGAGGGGACAGCCTCTGGTGAAGCTTTCTTT CASSLEGTASGEAFF
TRBJ2-3 few 18 TRBV5-1 TRBD1 TGCGCCAGCAGCTCCGCGAGGGGGACAGCCCAACTCACAGATACGCAGTATTTT CASSSARGTAQLTDTQYF
TRBJ2-1 many 13 TRBV7-2 TRBD2 TGTGCCAGCAGCTTAGCGCTAGCGGGAGAGCAGTTCTTC CASSLALAGEQFF
TRBJ2-6 few 15 TRBV25-1 . TGTGCCAGCAGTGGTATGGGGACTGGGGCCAACGTCCTGACTTTC CASSGMGTGANVLTF
TRBJ2-7 many 11 TRBV19 . TGTGCCAGTAGGGGATTTTACGAGCAGTACTTC CASRGFYEQYF
TRBJ2-3 many 14 TRBV12-3/TRBV12-4 . TGTGCCAGCAGTTCACCCTTAGGCACAGATACGCAGTATTTT CASSSPLGTDTQYF
TRBJ2-1 . 15 TRBV5-6 . TGTGCCAGCAGCTTGGGAGGGGGAGGGCACAATGAGCAGTTCTTC CASSLGGGGHNEQFF
TRBJ2-7 many 15 TRBV10-1 TRBD1 TGCGCCAGCAGTGGGGAGGGGGACAGGGACTACGAGCAGTACTTC CASSGEGDRDYEQYF
TRBJ2-1 few 17 TRBV5-5 TRBD2 TGTGCCAGCAGCTCCGGACTAGCGGGAGTGGCCTATGATGAGCAGTTCTTC CASSSGLAGVAYDEQFF
TRBJ2-5 many 13 TRBV7-2 . TGTGCCAGCAGCTTAGGGTGGAGAGAGACCCAGTACTTC CASSLGWRETQYF
TRBJ2-3 many 14 TRBV2 . TGTGCCAGCAGTGAAGCAACCGGAGCAGATACGCAGTATTTT CASSEATGADTQYF
TRBJ1-5 many 15 TRBV5-1 . TGCGCCAGCAGCCCCGGGCATGTAGGTAATCAGCCCCAGCATTTT CASSPGHVGNQPQHF
TRBJ2-1 many 14 TRBV7-7 TRBD2 TGTGCTAGCAGCTTAGGGACTAGTACAGCTGAGCAGTTCTTC CASSLGTSTAEQFF
TRBJ1-4 few 16 TRBV4-2 TRBD1 TGTGCCAGCAGCCAAGTAGGGCAACAGGGGGCGAAAAAACTGTTTTTT CASSQVGQQGAKKLFF
TRBJ1-2 many 18 TRBV11-2 TRBD1 TGTGCCAGCACCACGTACAGGGGACAGGGGGCGAACTTCTATGGCTACACCTTC CASTTYRGQGANFYGYTF
TRBJ2-3 many 12 TRBV2 . TGTGCCAGCAGCGGGGTAGTTCCCCCCCAGTATTTT CASSGVVPPQYF
TRBJ2-6 many 16 TRBV6-5 . TGTGCCAGCAGTTACCCTACATCCTCTGGGGCCAACGTCCTGACTTTC CASSYPTSSGANVLTF
TRBJ2-3 many 11 TRBV3-1 . TGTGCCAGCCGGGAGTCAGATACGCAGTATTTT CASRESDTQYF
TRBJ1-3 many 13 TRBV2 . TGTGCCAGCAGTGAAATCCCTGGAAACACCATATATTTT CASSEIPGNTIYF
TRBJ2-3 many 16 TRBV29-1 TRBD1 TGCAGCGTCCCCGGGACAGGATTCGAGGGGACAGATACGCAGTATTTT CSVPGTGFEGTDTQYF
TRBJ2-1 . 23 TRBV12-2 . TGTGCAAGTCGCTTAGCGCAAGCTACCTCGGGACTAGCGGGAGGAGGCACCTACAATGAGCAGTTCTTC CASRLAQATSGLAGGGTYNEQFF
TRBJ1-6 many 16 TRBV27 . TGTGCCAGCAGTTTAAAAGCGCAGTCCCTTAATTCACCCCTCCACTTT CASSLKAQSLNSPLHF
TRBJ2-5 . 14 TRBV20-1 TRBD2 TGCAGTGCTACCTCTAGCGGGAGGGCTGAGACCCAGTACTTC CSATSSGRAETQYF
TRBJ2-4 many 14 TRBV6-1 TRBD1 TGTGCCACCCGACAGGGGCCGGCTACCGGCATTCAGTACTTC CATRQGPATGIQYF
TRBJ2-7 few 15 TRBV7-2 . TGTGCCAGCAGCTTAGGCCAGCGGTATACTGCCGAGCAGTACTTC CASSLGQRYTAEQYF
TRBJ2-1 . 15 TRBV27 TRBD2 TGTGTCAGCAGTTTATCTGCGGGGGAGGGCAATGAGCAGTTCTTC CVSSLSAGEGNEQFF
TRBJ1-4 many 13 TRBV5-6 . TGTGCCAGCAGCCCCCGACAGCGTGAAAAACTGTTTTTT CASSPRQREKLFF
TRBJ2-3 few 16 TRBV7-2 . TGTGCCAGCAGCTTAGATCGACTCGAGAGCACAGATACGCAGTATTTT CASSLDRLESTDTQYF
TRBJ2-5 many 11 TRBV5-1 . TGCGCCAGCAGCTTTGGGGCCGCGCTGTACTTC CASSFGAALYF
TRBJ2-1 many 11 TRBV5-6 . TGTGCCAGCAGCTTGGACTATGAGCAGTTCTTC CASSLDYEQFF